This T cell receptor (beta chain) was identified during a study of beta chain features in type 1 diabetes. Expressed TCRB transcripts got sequenced, as all isolated RNA was reverse transcribed. Sequencing used immunoSEQ multiplex PCR; TCRdb keeps in-frame clones, though not all of them. The sample contains approximately 140,000 clones, less than 8.5% of which appear only once. On this clone: Its antigen is currently unknown.

General study points: The similarity of naive, central memory and Treg TCRB repertoires appeared greater among patients than among healthy donors.

Sequencing was done on a sample of central memory CD4+ T cells from blood. This TCR was recovered from a woman aged 25 to 39 in good health.

The CDR3: CASSESQHGFDQETQYF. The CDR3 nucleotides are TGTGCCAGCAGTGAATCCCAGCACGGGTTTGATCAAGAGACCCAGTACTTC. V gene TRBV25-1 combines with J gene TRBJ2-5; D is ambiguous. There are 17 residues in the CDR3. V shed 1 base and J shed 2 bases, with 17 bases lying between them. Germline loops: CDR1 MGHDK, CDR2 SYGVNS.